The clone carrying this T cell receptor beta chain was found many times. The data originate from a study of Graves' ophthalmopathy and Graves' hyperthyroidism. Amplification of the TCR beta CDR3 regions used RNA transcripts (as template). The first round was an RT-PCR with HTBI primers, and the second round was a multiplex PCR. MiXCR was run by TCRdb on the multiplex PCR reads, yielding one entry per CDR3 protein. In the table there are some 400,000 distinct CDR3 sequences, around 18% of which are singletons. Between the trimmed V and J ends, which lost 7 bases and 1 base, there was a span of 19 bases. Germline loops: CDR1 MNHEY, CDR2 SVGEGT. The CDR3 sequence is 16 residues long.

The genes are TRBV6-2 or TRBV6-3 and TRBJ2-5; possibly TRBD1 for D (6 bases). Sequencing input: peripheral blood. This clonotype originated in a woman younger than 35 with Graves' ophthalmopathy. The CDR3 sequence: CASTPWFVGAQETQYF. The CDR3 bases are TGTGCCAGCACCCCTTGGTTTGTGGGGGCCCAAGAGACCCAGTACTTC.